This TCR beta chain was profiled in a study of cytomegalovirus exposure and HLA in healthy donors. Study overall: About 179 million T cells yielded under 130 million unique TCR beta sequences in earlier analysis. Points from the study as a whole: The majority of CMV-associated TCR beta chains were reported as apparently HLA-restricted in a later analysis. For presence/absence analyses, sequencing depth was assumed to be roughly uniform across donors. In a later analysis, parvovirus B19, influenza, CMV and Epstein-Barr virus appeared linked to several top co-occurrence clusters.

Germline CDR1 reads ENHRY; CDR2 reads SYGVKD. V lost 9 bases, J lost 4 bases, and 13 bases stayed unmatched. The CDR3 runs to 15 residues. In the case of this clone: What it binds is unknown.

PCR used 60 Vbeta primers and 13 Jbeta primers. The protocol was immunoSEQ multiplex PCR, while the TCRdb copy is restricted to in-frame clones and leaves out a portion. The sample lists about 77,000 clones; 75% to 80% were seen once. The sequenced sample consisted of PBMCs. This TCR came from a man aged 35 to 55 in good health and CMV-seronegative. The gene calls are TRBV10-3 and TRBJ1-1, with 8 positions matching TRBD1. The CDR3 sequence is CAIPGSLRGRTEAFF. DNA of the CDR3: TGTGCCATTCCGGGGTCCCTCAGGGGGCGCACTGAAGCTTTCTTT.